One sample yielded the 22 T cell receptor beta chains listed below, sequenced in a study of T cell responses to AZD1222 COVID-19 vaccine. Sequencing was performed with immunoSEQ multiplex PCR; in TCRdb, only in-frame clones are kept and a portion is missing. The data show about 100,000 clones, with roughly 86% seen just once and less than 3.5% held by the top ten. Sequencing used peripheral blood, obtained on day 0 of AZD1222 vaccination. These receptors came from an adult in good health.

The V and J genes are TRBV6-1 and TRBJ2-3; unclear D gene. The ends were cut back, 7 bases at V and 4 bases at J, with 15 bases in the middle. The CDR3 loop spans 14 amino acids. The germline V gene encodes CDR1 MNHNS and CDR2 SASEGT. The chain's CDR3 is CASILMTRPDTQYF. CDR3 bases: TGTGCCAGCATCCTCATGACCAGACCAGATACGCAGTATTTT.

The chain employs TRBV23-1 and TRBJ1-1, with D possibly matching TRBD1 (5 bases). TRBV23-1 is flagged as an ORF with uncertain function. This CDR3 is built from 13 residues. V was shortened by 4 bases and J by 9 bases, with 15 bases between the two germline ends. CDR3 DNA: TGCGCCAGCAGTCCGGGACGTAGGGCCCAAGCTTTCTTT. Protein product: CASSPGRRAQAFF.

The chain is built from TRBV5-1 and TRBJ2-5; 8 bases are a match to TRBD2. The CDR3 covers 13 residues. V trimming: 4 bases; J trimming: 5 bases; junction bases outside the gene matches: 4. Germline lookup yields CDR1 SGHRS and CDR2 YFSETQ. The CDR3 loop is CASSPGGRETQYF. The CDR3 nucleotides are TGCGCCAGCAGCCCGGGAGGGAGGGAGACCCAGTACTTC. Supplemented by reference TRBV5-1 and TRBJ2-5, the full variable domain reads KAGVTQTPRYLIKTRGQQVTLSCSPISGHRSVSWYQQTPGQGLQFLFEYFSETQRNKGNFPGRFSGRQFSNSRSEMNVSTLELGDSALYLCASSPGGRETQYFGPGTRLLVL.

This clone was seen just once. The CDR3 spells CASSPPDMNTEAFF. The CDR3, as DNA: TGCGCCAGCAGCCCGCCAGACATGAACACTGAAGCTTTCTTT. This chain joins TRBV5-1 and TRBJ1-1; D remains ambiguous. Germline assignment: CDR1 SGHRS and CDR2 YFSETQ. V dropped 4 bases and J dropped 0 bases, with 10 bases sitting between them. The CDR3 is 14 amino acids.

J is TRBJ2-2 and V is TRBV11-2, with 8 bases matching TRBD2. Losses at the gene ends were 5 bases for V and 6 bases for J; bases not matched to a gene: 11. Germline-derived CDR1 and CDR2 are SGHAT and FQNNGV. CDR3 length: 16 residues. CDR3 in DNA: TGTGCCAGCAGCCTCCTACGGGGGGGCTCTTCCGGGGAGCTGTTTTTT. Amino acid sequence: CASSLLRGGSSGELFF.

The chain recombines TRBV19 with TRBJ1-2, with D uncertain. Deletions cut 6 bases from V and 4 bases from J, with 9 bases between. CDR1 LNHDA and CDR2 SQIVND come from the germline V gene (reference sequence). The CDR3 contains 12 residues. The CDR3 is CASRAYGYGYTF. The CDR3 nucleotides read TGTGCCAGTAGGGCGTATGGCTATGGCTACACCTTC.

The chain combines TRBV4-1 with TRBJ2-3; D is unclear. Trimming cost V 4 bases and J 0 bases, with 14 bases left between them. Germline V gene data show CDR1 as MGHRA and CDR2 as YSYEKL. The CDR3 totals 16 residues. In DNA, the CDR3 is TGCGCCAGCAGCCTTGAAGGAACCCCTAGCACAGATACGCAGTATTTT. Translated, it gives CASSLEGTPSTDTQYF.

The chain is built from TRBV9 and TRBJ1-1; TRBD1 agrees at 7 bases. The CDR3 has 13 amino acids. J lost 1 base, V lost 7 bases, and 4 bases had no gene match. The germline V gene has CDR1 SGDLS and CDR2 YYNGEE. CDR3 residues: CASRKGANTEAFF. DNA of the CDR3: TGTGCCAGCCGCAAGGGGGCGAACACTGAAGCTTTCTTT.

In this sample, this clone turned up once. The chain uses TRBV7-2 and TRBJ1-1; D remains ambiguous. Germline V gene data show CDR1 as SGHTA and CDR2 as FQGNSA. Trimming took off 1 base at V and 11 bases at J, with 14 bases between the two ends. The CDR3 is 13 amino acids. CDR3 region: CASSLDHGPRAFF. The CDR3 DNA reads TGTGCCAGCAGCTTAGATCACGGGCCGAGGGCTTTCTTT.

This chain connects TRBV7-9 to TRBJ2-1, with D perhaps matching TRBD2 (6 bases). Germline values: CDR1 SEHNR, CDR2 FQNEAQ (reference sequence). This CDR3 is built from 16 residues. Trimming pared 5 bases from V and 0 bases from J, leaving 14 bases between. CDR3 protein: CASSPTRGYSYNEQFF. The CDR3 nucleotides are TGTGCCAGCAGCCCGACCCGGGGGTACTCCTACAATGAGCAGTTCTTC.

Only one count was recorded for this clone. The V call is TRBV7-9, the J call TRBJ2-3, with TRBD1 identical over 8 bases. Germline V CDR1 and CDR2: SEHNR, FQNEAQ (reference sequence). V lost 5 bases and J lost 4; bases outside the gene matches: 5. The CDR3 is 14 residues long. The CDR3 sequence is CASSIDRGSDTQYF. The CDR3 region has the DNA TGTGCCAGCAGCATCGACAGGGGATCAGATACGCAGTATTTT.

The chain employs TRBV20-1 and TRBJ1-5; D is unresolved. The CDR3 has 15 amino acids. Trimming stripped 3 bases from V and 6 bases from J, with 18 bases between. Germline V lookup: CDR1 DFQATT, CDR2 SNEGSKA (reference sequence). The CDR3 coding sequence is TGCAGTGCTAGTACGCAAGGCCGCCTGGGTCAGCCCCAGCATTTT. It specifies CSASTQGRLGQPQHF.

There are a few counts of this clone. The chain couples TRBV11-2 to TRBJ2-7; 7 bases align to TRBD1. Germline CDR1 and CDR2: SGHAT and FQNNGV. With 1 base clipped from V and 1 base from J, the junction kept 4 bases outside the gene matches. The CDR3 spans 15 residues. The CDR3: CASSLAQGVSYEQYF. Written as DNA, the CDR3 is TGTGCCAGCAGCTTAGCCCAGGGGGTGTCCTACGAGCAGTACTTC.

This clone is a singleton in its sample. J is TRBJ2-3 and V is TRBV7-8; D gene ambiguous. CDR1 and CDR2 (germline): SGHVS, FQNEAQ. This CDR3 comprises 18 residues. V dropped 0 bases and J dropped 3 bases, with 19 bases sitting between them. This CDR3 reads CASSLARLTNKGTDTQYF. DNA for the CDR3: TGTGCCAGCAGCTTAGCGCGCCTGACGAATAAGGGTACAGATACGCAGTATTTT.

The chain combines TRBV5-1 with TRBJ1-1; possibly TRBD1 for D (5 bases). Per germline, CDR1 SGHRS and CDR2 YFSETQ. The V end was cut by 4 bases, the J end by 4 bases, with 20 bases between. This CDR3 contains 16 residues. The CDR3 spells CASSKDRAGTGTEAFF. As DNA, the CDR3 is TGCGCCAGCAGCAAGGACCGGGCCGGGACGGGCACTGAAGCTTTCTTT. The whole variable domain, filled in from reference TRBV5-1 and TRBJ1-1, reads KAGVTQTPRYLIKTRGQQVTLSCSPISGHRSVSWYQQTPGQGLQFLFEYFSETQRNKGNFPGRFSGRQFSNSRSEMNVSTLELGDSALYLCASSKDRAGTGTEAFFGQGTRLTVV.

The V call is TRBV5-1, the J call TRBJ2-2, with 10 bases aligning to TRBD2. Trimming removed 0 bases from V and 6 bases from J; junction bases left unmatched: 5. The CDR3 is 16 residues long. The germline V gene has CDR1 SGHRS and CDR2 YFSETQ. The CDR3 loop is CASSLDLAGASGELFF. The CDR3 region has the DNA TGCGCCAGCAGCTTGGATCTAGCGGGGGCCTCCGGGGAGCTGTTTTTT. Supplemented by reference TRBV5-1 and TRBJ2-2, the full variable domain reads KAGVTQTPRYLIKTRGQQVTLSCSPISGHRSVSWYQQTPGQGLQFLFEYFSETQRNKGNFPGRFSGRQFSNSRSEMNVSTLELGDSALYLCASSLDLAGASGELFFGEGSRLTVL.

In its sample, this clone was seen once. CDR3 in amino acids: CASSTRQGDNEKLFF. The CDR3 nucleotides read TGTGCCAGCAGTACCCGACAGGGGGATAATGAAAAACTGTTTTTT. V gene TRBV28 combines with J gene TRBJ1-4; 9 bases match TRBD1. Germline CDR1 MDHEN, CDR2 SYDVKM. The CDR3 runs to 15 residues. V dropped 5 bases and J dropped 4; count of bases not matched to a gene: 5.

This chain uses TRBV2 with TRBJ1-4; tentatively, D is TRBD1 (5 bases). In germline, CDR1 is SNHLY, CDR2 FYNNEI. The CDR3 has 15 amino acids. The ends were cut back, 6 bases at V and 0 bases at J, with 11 bases in the middle. The CDR3 protein is CASRKGTTTNEKLFF. The CDR3 region has the DNA TGTGCCAGCAGGAAGGGGACTACAACTAATGAAAAACTGTTTTTT.

The chain couples TRBV19 to TRBJ1-2; tentatively, D is TRBD1 (6 bases). CDR1 and CDR2 (germline): LNHDA, SQIVND (reference sequence). This CDR3 contains 13 residues. Trimming took off 3 bases at V and 7 bases at J, with 12 bases between the two ends. The CDR3 is CASSMGPTGGYTF. In DNA form, the CDR3 reads TGTGCCAGTAGTATGGGCCCGACAGGTGGCTACACCTTC.

The sample holds a few counts of this clone. The chain carries TRBV3-1 (or the pseudogene TRBV3-2) and TRBJ2-4; no reliable D call. Germline V gene lookup returns CDR1 LGHDT and CDR2 YNNKEL (reference sequence). V lost 4 bases and J 1 base, leaving 11 bases between the germline ends. This CDR3 has 15 residues. The CDR3 is CASSLNYGAKNIQYF. In DNA, the CDR3 is TGTGCCAGCAGCCTTAACTATGGGGCCAAAAACATTCAGTACTTC.

The J gene is TRBJ1-1, the V gene TRBV6-2 or TRBV6-3; D is ambiguous. V dropped 2 bases and J dropped 4 bases, with 8 bases sitting between them. Germline values: CDR1 MNHEY, CDR2 SVGEGT. The CDR3 spans 13 residues. The CDR3 DNA follows: TGTGCCAGCAGTTACGCTGGGGTCACTGAAGCTTTCTTT. Protein sequence: CASSYAGVTEAFF.

The rearrangement links TRBV2 to TRBJ2-3, with TRBD2 matching 15 bases. J was trimmed by 5 bases and V by 0 bases; bases with no gene match: 9. Germline CDR1 is SNHLY and CDR2 is FYNNEI. The CDR3 has 19 residues. The chain's CDR3 is CASSEAMGLAGGGGDTQYF. The CDR3 nucleotides read TGTGCCAGCAGTGAAGCGATGGGACTAGCGGGGGGAGGCGGAGATACGCAGTATTTT.